This entry describes one TCR beta chain. Its specificity is not known. The junction departs from the called germline gene at one end, perhaps through a read error. Some clones are missing from TCRdb's copy, which holds only in-frame ones; the method was immunoSEQ multiplex PCR. The data show about 56,000 clones, around nine tenths seen once. This sample was included in a study of cytomegalovirus exposure and HLA in healthy donors. Notes on the study in general: Reported performance of the classifier showed diagnosis of cytomegalovirus status with high specificity and sensitivity. According to a later analysis, TCR clusters from the first cohort tended to co-occur in the roughly 130 validation repertoires.

CDR1 SGDLS and CDR2 YYNGEE come from the germline V gene. The CDR3 is made up of 15 amino acids. The V gene is TRBV9, the J gene TRBJ1-2, with 7 bases that match TRBD1. The clonotype was recovered from a man between 18 and 35 years old in good health and CMV-seronegative. Sequenced: PBMCs. The DNA for the CDR3 is TGTGCCGGCAGCGCGCGGGGCCAGGGGGACTATGGCTACACCTTC. Its translation is CAGSARGQGDYGYTF.